The 2 T cell receptor beta chains reported below all come from one sample, sequenced in a study of Graves' ophthalmopathy and Graves' hyperthyroidism (dated by TCRdb to 2017 to 2018). The sequencing machine was an Illumina HiSeq 2000. For repertoire sequencing, the TCR beta CDR3 regions were amplified from RNA transcripts. The first round was an RT-PCR using HTBI primers with the Qiagen OneStep RT-PCR kit, and this first round was followed by a second-round multiplex PCR, then size selection and purification. TCRdb ran its own pipeline on the public reads, namely fastp trimming at Q25 and MiXCR clone calling, and kept in-frame beta chains. Here each entry gathers all rows of one CDR3 protein and keeps the most common genes and DNA. A total of roughly 1.1 million distinct CDR3 sequences appear in this sample, about two fifths of them only once. 8.5% to 14% of the sample comes from the top ten. What was sequenced was peripheral blood or thyroid tissue (not recorded which). The receptor set was obtained from an adult man with Graves' hyperthyroidism.

The genes are TRBV5-6 and TRBJ2-7; D call uncertain. This CDR3 spans 14 amino acids. Between the trimmed V and J ends, which lost 1 base and 3 bases, there was a span of 11 bases. Germline-derived CDR1 and CDR2 are SGHDT and YYEEEE. The CDR3 coding sequence is TGTGCCAGCAGCTTGTCGTTAAATAGCTACGAGCAGTACTTC. Translated: CASSLSLNSYEQYF.

In this sample, this clonotype turned up many times. The V call is TRBV5-1, the J call TRBJ1-1; 8 nucleotides agree with TRBD1. Germline loops: CDR1 SGHRS, CDR2 YFSETQ. The CDR3 length is 14 residues. V lost 0 bases to trimming and J lost 5 bases; unmatched junction nucleotides: 3. CDR3 DNA sequence: TGCGCCAGCAGCTTGGGCAGGGGGCATACTGAAGCTTTCTTT. This sequence encodes CASSLGRGHTEAFF.